This T cell receptor beta chain was observed in a study of blood T cells in healthy people across ages (dated by TCRdb to between 2015 and 2017). Study-wide context: In model experiments, roughly one uniquely barcoded TCR beta cDNA molecule per two T cells was captured by template switching. Using deep sequencing normalized with unique cDNA molecular identifiers, the study measured how TCR beta repertoire diversity changes with age. The donors were split into four age groups: young (average around 17 years), middle-aged (39), aged (approximately 59) and long-lived (over 80). To avoid experimental bias, donors of different ages were spread randomly across the sequencing lanes. The study analyzed two additional independent replicas of 1 million unique cDNA reads from the same blood draw for two donors, one aged 18 to 30 and one aged 80 or older. What the study reported, not specific to this receptor: Because profiling used bulk unsorted PBMCs, naive and antigen-experienced compartments could not be compared conclusively. As age increased, observed TCR beta diversity per million T cells dropped in a roughly linear way, and a significant reduction was already evident by age 40. Because the CMV infection status of the donors was unknown, age-related changes in expanded clonotypes may potentially have been confounded. There was a strong correlation between observed TCR beta diversity and the percentage of naive T cells measured by flow cytometry. Compared with the aged group, the long-lived group had more naive CD4+ T cells, fewer expanded clones and increased TCR diversity, a pattern suggesting age selection. Estimates of total diversity based on one million sequenced T cells were regarded as lower bounds and as underestimates.

The method was 5' RACE. Sequencing instrument: Illumina HiSeq 2500. A second PCR of roughly 7 to 12 cycles was run with a J-beta primer mix and a sample-barcoded 5' primer. Each TCR beta cDNA molecule received a unique molecular identifier from a template-switch 5' adaptor carrying 12 random nucleotides. Each sample yielded at least 2.5 million CDR3-containing paired-end reads. First-strand cDNA synthesis was performed from all RNA using the Mint cDNA synthesis kit, with priming by a TRBC-specific oligonucleotide. All cDNA was treated with uracil-DNA glycosylase and then went through a first 18-cycle PCR with the universal primers M1SS and BC2_uni_R. For the original study's pipeline: Each sample was normalized by randomly selecting 1 million high-quality reads, each carrying a distinct molecular identifier. Instead of being binned into consensus sequences, reads that shared molecular identifiers were thrown out. MiTCR, set to a Q25 quality threshold and the strictest error-elimination algorithm, was used for CDR3 identification, clonotype clustering and error correction. A nonparametric unseen species model using Euler transformation provided a lower-bound estimate of total TCR beta diversity. TCRdb reprocessed the public reads (quality trimming at Q25 with fastp, clone calling with MiXCR) and kept in-frame beta chains. Each record represents a unique CDR3 protein, reported with the most common genes and DNA among its rows. Clone size and V and J calls follow TCRdb, not the original study. For this sample the table gives some 880,000 distinct CDR3 sequences, of which 30% to 45% were detected only once. Clones ranked in the top ten supply over 10% of the sample.

The approximately 39 donors, aged about 6 to 95 years, were systemically healthy Caucasian individuals from Russia. Each donor gave around 9.5 milliliters of peripheral blood, collected into EDTA-treated Vacutainer tubes. Ficoll-Paque density-gradient centrifugation was used to isolate PBMCs, with at least 6 million per sample. Trizol reagent was used to extract total RNA from PBMCs, with at least 5.5 micrograms per sample. Naive CD45RAhigh/CD27high T cell percentages were measured by flow cytometry on a PBMC aliquot from every donor. Its CDR3 holds 14 amino acids, cysteine through phenylalanine. The only DNA kept is the CDR3, 42 bases in frame from the first base. V sheds 2 bases and J sheds 7 bases, leaving 11 bases between their ends. This clonotype was seen repeatedly, ten times or more. Its recognized antigen is unknown. It has no much larger one-base neighbor in the sample; base qualities were not kept.

The sequenced material came from blood. The sequence is built from TRBV12-3 or TRBV12-4 and TRBJ1-4; TRBD1 is possibly the D segment (6 matching bases). This TCR was sampled from a man between 18 and 29 years old in good health. The CDR3 reads as follows: CASSLLQGGEKLFF. The base sequence is TGTGCCAGCAGTTTACTACAGGGTGGTGAAAAACTGTTTTTT.